This entry features one TCR beta chain sequence. Its cognate antigen is unknown. TCR alpha and TCR beta cDNA libraries carrying sample barcodes and UMIs were produced by 5'RACE using constant-segment primers. In TCRdb, the 5' RACE reads were re-called with MiXCR into one record per CDR3 protein. The data show about 140,000 distinct CDR3 sequences, with 14% seen just once and 25% to 30% held by the top ten. These data are taken from a study of T-cell memory formation after mild COVID-19. Turning to the study itself: In these data, TCR clusters were largely donor specific.

Germline loops: CDR1 SGHVS, CDR2 FNYEAQ. CDR3 length equals 16 residues. V lost 0 bases and J 7 bases, leaving 18 bases between the germline ends. Study conclusions and caveats: Later expanders leaned CD4+, whereas day 15 to 85 contracting clones were balanced CD4/CD8. The main location of contracting CD4+ clones was CM and EM, and that of contracting CD8+ clones was EMRA.

This TCR derives from an adult woman who had mild COVID-19 (a few samples of this study predate the infection). Cell type and time point are not known. V usage is TRBV7-6 and J usage is TRBJ1-1; D not certain. Sequences were obtained from PBMCs or a T cell subset sorted from them (not recorded which). The CDR3 DNA sequence: TGTGCCAGCAGCTTAGCGTCCGGGCACCCGTTCGGTGAAGCTTTCTTT. Translation: CASSLASGHPFGEAFF.